This T cell receptor (beta chain) is drawn from a study of control samples from healthy donors and cancer patients. The germline V gene encodes CDR1 SGHRS and CDR2 YFSETQ. The V and J ends lost 4 bases and 6 bases, in that order; junction bases with no gene match: 5. The CDR3 has 14 residues. The repertoire was sequenced with immunoSEQ multiplex PCR; TCRdb's copy has only in-frame clones and lacks some. The data show about 160,000 clones, around 94% seen once. This receptor was identified in a man in his fifties or sixties with colorectal cancer. The V call is TRBV5-1, the J call TRBJ2-7, with 12 bases identical to TRBD1. Sample: PBMCs. CDR3 residues: CASSPGQGASEQYF. As DNA, the CDR3 is TGCGCCAGCAGCCCGGGACAGGGGGCGTCCGAGCAGTACTTC.